The 3 T cell receptor beta chains below all came from one sample that was sequenced in a study of control samples from healthy donors and cancer patients. Assay used: immunoSEQ multiplex PCR; TCRdb lists only in-frame clones, some missing. The table shows over 100,000 clones, with about 90% occurring only once. Specimen: blood. The origin of the receptors is a woman aged 45-65 years in good health.

This chain joins TRBV12-3 or TRBV12-4 and TRBJ2-2; D not certain. CDR3 size: 13 residues. V lost 1 base to trimming and J lost 7 bases, with 7 bases between them. In nucleotides, the CDR3 is TGTGCCAGCAGTTTAGAAGGTCACGGGGAGCTGTTTTTT. Protein: CASSLEGHGELFF.

The chain uses TRBV23-1 and TRBJ2-2; D is tentatively TRBD1 or TRBD2 (5 bases each). TRBV23-1 is an ORF; its function is uncertain. This CDR3 has 16 amino acids. Trimming removed 7 bases at V and 5 bases at J, with 20 bases between. The CDR3 protein is CASKTRQRGVTGELFF. CDR3 sequence (DNA): TGCGCCAGCAAAACCCGACAGAGGGGCGTGACCGGGGAGCTGTTTTTT.

The V call is TRBV13, the J call TRBJ2-2; 9 nucleotides line up with TRBD2. Trimming at V came to 5 bases and at J to 1 base, leaving 2 bases not matched to a gene. This CDR3 has 15 amino acids. In germline, CDR1 is PRHDT, CDR2 FYEKMQ (reference sequence). The CDR3 loop reads CASSRAGGNTGELFF. The CDR3 nucleotides are TGTGCCAGCAGCCGAGCGGGGGGGAACACCGGGGAGCTGTTTTTT.